This TCR beta chain was obtained from a study of blood T cell repertoires in COVID-19. Study-level background: COVID-19 samples from acute and convalescent phases originated in the United States, Italy and Spain.

The CDR3 totals 15 residues. Germline V gene data show CDR1 as ENHRY and CDR2 as SYGVKD. The trim removed 2 bases at V and 6 bases at J, leaving 7 bases unmatched. This clone was observed a few times. In the original processing: Nucleated cell counts were estimated from reference gene primer amplification. Sequencing was performed with immunoSEQ multiplex PCR; in TCRdb, only in-frame clones are kept and a portion is missing. Clonal size and the V and J genes are those of that table, whereas D and trimming came from the DNA. The table lists around 110,000 clones, 65% to 80% of them singletons. The specimen was peripheral blood. The receptor was derived from an older man with acute or convalescent COVID-19. The chain employs TRBV10-3 and TRBJ1-5; 7 nucleotides agree with TRBD1. The CDR3 region is CAISEGGTEGQPQHF. CDR3 coding DNA: TGTGCCATCAGTGAGGGCGGGACAGAAGGTCAGCCCCAGCATTTT.